This T cell receptor (beta chain) was documented in a study of cytomegalovirus exposure and HLA in healthy donors (dated by TCRdb to the late 2010s). Some background on the complete study: An earlier analysis of approximately 550 of the donors reported more than 250 Gb of sequence data and roughly 110 million unique TCR beta sequences from about 200 million T cells. The T cell repertoires of under 750 subjects were profiled by immunosequencing and related to cytomegalovirus serostatus. An early release covering more than 500 HLA-typed donors comprised roughly 300 gigabases of sequencing data and around 80 million unique TCR sequences. Donor age, sex, ethnicity and CMV serostatus were compiled together with the repertoire data. Among a few hundred genotyped donors of the cohort, an average of around 240,000 unique TCR beta nucleotide sequences were sequenced per donor, approximately 20% of them non-productive. Genome-wide SNP genotypes for about 65% of the roughly 700 donors were used in a later genetic analysis, which treated that subset as a discovery cohort. Besides the first cohort of under 700 subjects, a separate validation cohort made up of over 95 different subjects was used. To decide whether each TCR beta V gene segment behaved as functional or pseudogenic, an earlier analysis of approximately 620 of the donors relied on high-throughput TCR beta sequencing. HLA typing covered class I and class II loci at four-digit resolution. The genetic ancestry cluster associated with self-reported Caucasian donors included roughly 84% of the roughly 400 genotyped donors. The study was designed to test whether signatures of past pathogen exposure could be identified by cataloging public T cell receptors. All discovery cohort repertoires had been generated using a single sequencing platform. Because of strong linkage in the cohort, roughly five DR-DQ haplotypes were treated as single units for association and clustering. To predict cytomegalovirus infection status, the study brought together high-throughput TCR immunosequencing, statistical association of individual TCRs with disease status, and machine learning. To study patterns of TCR occurrence, a later analysis re-analyzed previously published TCR beta repertoires from 666 donors and added high-resolution HLA genotyping. In the later analysis, no new phenotypic data were used to find candidate immune exposures; instead, reliance was placed on TCR beta sequences and their occurrence across donors. Typing coverage differed by locus: A, B, C, DRB1 and DQB1 were typed in roughly 620-630 donors, DQA1 in 500 to 550, DPA1 in around 600, and DPB1 in 472.

Here is what the overall study found, with its caveats: A few of the identified cytomegalovirus-associated TCR beta chains were confirmed in vitro to be specific for cytomegalovirus antigens. Immune exposure information for the cohort was limited to CMV serostatus. A later analysis associated 15,000 or so TCR beta sequences with specific HLA alleles at a false discovery rate of 0.05. In a later analysis, HLA-associated TCR beta chains showed more clonal expansion and lower generation probabilities than non-associated chains that were equally common. The sequencing pipeline was judged likely to have produced a cluster of highly shared sequence variants as a technical artifact. A later genetic analysis reported fewer N-insertions in productive TCRs among donors in an Asian-associated ancestry cluster than the roughly 690-donor mean. The classifier was reported to diagnose cytomegalovirus status with high specificity and sensitivity in both the original cohort and the validation cohort. The cohort was sequenced for TCR beta chains only, and without alpha or paired-chain data the features that could be detected were limited. Because HLA typing was unavailable for some donors at each locus, only the typed subset was used in association tests. According to a later analysis, TCR association rates differed among HLA loci, with DRB1 alleles showing the most associated TCRs and HLA-C alleles showing the fewest. According to a later analysis, most CMV-associated TCR beta chains appeared to be HLA-restricted, and the HLA associations seemed to be driven largely by CMV exposure. Because the 87-base-pair reads could not distinguish some IMGT-functional V segments, including TRBV6-2 and TRBV6-3, those segments were excluded. The presence/absence analyses assumed that sequencing depth was roughly uniform across donors, and that assumption may not be true. Strong co-occurrence of HLA alleles, especially DR and DQ, made assigning TCR associations to individual alleles difficult. Most TCR sequences were seen in very few donors, while some public TCRs were found in many individuals. About 17 rarely observed V segments, including chromosome 9 orphons, were excluded from the earlier analysis of 550 to 700 of the donors because counts were too low. Linkage disequilibrium might explain the correlated functional status among segregating V segments, but an unknown experimental factor could not be ruled out. According to a later analysis, parvovirus B19, influenza, CMV and Epstein-Barr virus appeared linked to several top co-occurrence clusters. A further reported finding was that TCR beta sequences accurately predicted the HLA-A and HLA-B alleles for most subjects in the first cohort. In an earlier analysis of some 550 of the donors, most TCR beta V segments were observed in productive rearrangements about 87% or about 30% of the time, broadly matching IMGT annotations. The authors suggested that the approach could potentially be generalized to other disease states and immunological phenotypes. A later genetic analysis associated a missense DCLRE1C variant with V-gene and J-gene trimming of TCR beta chains, and an independent cohort replicated the association. The study listed 150 to 200 TCR beta chains as associated with cytomegalovirus.

In total, fewer than 750 healthy bone marrow donors made up the cohort. At the time of sampling, every cohort member was nominally healthy, though immune exposures that went unrecorded were likely present. The donor was CMV seropositive and belonged to the group of 250 to 300 seropositive cohort members. A peripheral blood sample was collected from each donor, and TCR beta sequencing was performed on peripheral blood mononuclear cells. Genomic DNA was extracted from the blood cell samples with the Qiagen DNeasy Blood Extraction Kit. The germline V gene encodes CDR1 SGHRS and CDR2 YFSETQ. The CDR3 contains 14 residues, cysteine and phenylalanine counted. The entry retains the CDR3 DNA only, 42 bases that are in frame from base 1. V lost 0 bases and J lost 4 bases; the stretch between them is 11 bases long. To note about this clone: Its antigen target is currently unknown. Nothing much larger sits one base from this clone, and base qualities are not available. The same CDR3 arises from other DNA sequences in this sample as well.

Library generation was performed with the immunoSEQ multiplex PCR assay. The multiplex PCR relied on a mix of 60 forward primers for TCR Vbeta segments and 13 reverse primers for TCR Jbeta segments. The CDR3 region of rearranged TCR beta genes was amplified from genomic DNA by a multiplex PCR assay. The Illumina HiSeq System was used to sequence the amplified TCR beta libraries as 87-base-pair reads. The published analysis was carried out like this. Across the roughly 670 repertoires, a later analysis counted 80 million or so unique TCR beta chains, around 10 million of which were shared by at least two donors. To remove PCR and sequencing errors, raw reads were error-corrected and collapsed into unique sequences using a nearest-neighbor algorithm that merged closely related sequences. V, D and J gene segments were assigned by aligning CDR3 sequences to IMGT reference sequences. Each retained sequence needed at least a six-nucleotide match to both a V gene segment and a J gene segment. A rearrangement was called productive if the CDR3 had no stop codons and remained in frame with V and J, and every other rearrangement was called non-productive. CDR3 was defined according to IMGT convention as the region running from the second conserved V-encoded cysteine to the conserved J-encoded phenylalanine. Sequences without an unambiguous match to a single V gene segment were excluded from the earlier analysis of several hundred of the donors. In an earlier analysis of about 590 of the donors, a V segment was called functional when productive rearrangements were above 56.7%, and segregating when the standard deviation between donors exceeded 5%. To diagnose cytomegalovirus status from the catalog of TCR beta chain sequences, a statistical classification framework was built. V and J gene assignment, in a later analysis, came from comparing TCR nucleotide sequences with IMGT/GENE-DB human TR gene sequences. A later analysis assigned CDR3 sequences and most-parsimonious VDJ recombination scenarios with the TCRdist pipeline. In a later analysis, each TCR beta chain was defined by its CDR3 amino acid sequence together with its V-gene family, and reads lacking a unique V-gene family were excluded. A later analysis removed several hundred highly shared, low-generation-probability nucleotide sequences to deal with suspected cross-contamination and a sequencing artifact. In a later analysis, a clonal expansion index for each public chain was calculated from normalized within-repertoire ranks of inferred template counts. A later analysis computed generation probabilities with a VDJ recombination model fitted to out-of-frame rearrangements, and checked the results against IGoR. In a later analysis, TCR-TCR, TCR-HLA and TCR-CMV co-occurrence was scored with hypergeometric tests, and a repertoire-size bias correction was applied to TCR pairs. To estimate false discovery rates, a later analysis permuted the HLA or CMV assignments 20 times. In a later analysis, co-occurring TCRs were grouped using DBSCAN, with TCRdist sequence similarity added in when clustering inside HLA-allele-positive subsets. Repertoires with fewer than 30,000 or more than 120,000 public chains, plus five repertoires with anomalous nucleotide sharing, were excluded from co-occurrence clustering. TCRdb retrieved this table from immuneACCESS and kept in-frame rearrangements only. Not all clones are present; in checked studies, unresolved V genes account for under half, and no reason is known for the remainder. The DNA was the basis for D and trimming; V, J and clone size are from that table. The sample table contains about 90,000 clones; only one count was recorded for approximately 56% of them. In total, the top ten clones hold about 5% of the sample.

The sample comprised PBMCs. The chain is made from TRBV5-1 and TRBJ2-7, with the D gene call left open. The clonotype originates from a woman aged 25 to 39 in good health and CMV-seropositive. At the DNA level, the sequence is TGCGCCAGCAGCTTGGTGGTCAGTCCGTACGAGCAGTACTTC. Translated, it reads CASSLVVSPYEQYF.